The 7 T cell receptor beta chains in this list originate from one sample, sequenced in a study of blood T cells in healthy people across ages. Through a sample-barcoded 5' primer and a J-beta primer mix, a second PCR was run for roughly 7 to 11 cycles. TCRdb independently ran MiXCR on the 5' RACE reads; one entry per CDR3 protein. The sample contains about a million distinct CDR3 sequences, just over 50% of which appear only once. The sequencing sample was made of blood. The receptors were gathered from a woman between 55 and 75 years old in good health.

The V and J genes are TRBV20-1 and TRBJ2-1; D uncertain. Trimming cost V 2 bases and J 4 bases, with 6 bases left between them. There are 12 residues in the CDR3. Germline V gives CDR1 DFQATT, CDR2 SNEGSKA (reference sequence). The CDR3 coding sequence is TGCAGTGCTAGACCAGCTTACAATGAGCAGTTCTTC. Translated, it gives CSARPAYNEQFF.

Only a few counts were recorded for this clonotype. The rearrangement links TRBV30 to TRBJ1-4; D remains ambiguous. The CDR3 runs to 13 residues. V lost 1 base and J lost 7, with 10 bases in between. The germline V gene encodes CDR1 GTSNPN and CDR2 SVGIG (reference sequence). In DNA form, the CDR3 reads TGTGCCTGGAGTGCCCAATTGGGTGAAAAACTGTTTTTT. Translating it yields CAWSAQLGEKLFF.

This sequence joins TRBV3-1 and TRBJ1-1, with D perhaps matching TRBD1 (5 bases). Trimming removed 7 bases at V and 2 bases at J, with 11 bases between. The CDR3 sequence is 13 residues long. Germline CDR1 is LGHDT and CDR2 is YNNKEL (reference sequence). CDR3 region: CASTPQENTEAFF. CDR3 DNA sequence: TGTGCCAGCACCCCACAGGAAAACACTGAAGCTTTCTTT.

This clonotype was counted only a few times. The rearrangement uses TRBV30 and TRBJ2-1; unclear D gene. The CDR3 is made up of 11 amino acids. Between the trimmed V and J ends, which lost 1 base and 8 bases, there was a span of 6 bases. CDR1 and CDR2 (germline): GTSNPN, SVGIG (reference sequence). The CDR3, as DNA: TGTGCCTGGAGTGACCGGTATGAGCAGTTCTTC. Translation gives CAWSDRYEQFF.

The V and J genes are TRBV28 and TRBJ2-3, with D uncertain. The V gene's germline CDR1 is MDHEN and CDR2 SYDVKM. The CDR3 spans 16 residues. Trimming removed 2 bases at V and 8 bases at J, with 20 bases between. DNA of the CDR3: TGTGCCAGCAGTTTACTTATGACGGCCGTGTCTGGTACGCAGTATTTT. It codes for CASSLLMTAVSGTQYF.

This chain links TRBV20-1 with TRBJ2-1; D is perhaps TRBD1 or TRBD2 (6 bases each). Germline loops: CDR1 DFQATT, CDR2 SNEGSKA (reference sequence). The CDR3 sequence is 16 residues long. V gave up 0 bases and J gave up 7 bases, with 19 bases separating them. Here the CDR3 reads CSARDLGGLSWNEQFF. The CDR3 DNA sequence: TGCAGTGCTAGAGATCTAGGGGGACTGTCTTGGAATGAGCAGTTCTTC.

The J gene is TRBJ2-1, the V gene TRBV7-2; D not certain. TRBJ2-7 matches the DNA end more closely, so the J call is doubtful. CDR3 length: 15 residues. Germline loops: CDR1 SGHTA, CDR2 FQGNSA. The CDR3 here is CASSLLWGSYNEQYF. CDR3 nucleotide sequence: TGTGCCAGCAGCTTATTATGGGGTTCCTACAATGAGCAGTACTTC.